This T cell receptor (beta chain) was obtained from a study of blood T cells in healthy people across ages. A second PCR, run for about 7 to 11 cycles, used a sample-barcoded 5' primer plus a J-beta primer mix. A 12-random-nucleotide template-switch adaptor tagged each cDNA molecule. TCRdb reprocessed the 5' RACE reads with MiXCR, giving one entry per CDR3 protein. The sample holds under 800,000 distinct CDR3 sequences, roughly 21% seen once. This CDR3 is built from 13 residues. The germline V gene has CDR1 KGHSH and CDR2 LQKENI. This clonotype was seen repeatedly, ten times or more. One end of the junction is discordant with germline, which a read error may explain. Ranging in age from roughly 6 to 95, the donors were healthy Caucasian individuals from Russia. Extraction of total RNA produced a minimum of 5 micrograms from each sample.

This receptor was identified in a man in his sixties or seventies in good health. The sequenced material came from blood. The V and J genes are TRBV18 and TRBJ2-5, with 9 nucleotides matching TRBD2. The J call may be incorrect, as the DNA end agrees better with TRBJ2-7. CDR3 protein: CASGLAGVPEQYF. The CDR3 DNA is TGCGCCAGCGGGTTAGCGGGAGTCCCCGAGCAGTACTTC.